The clone carrying this T cell receptor beta chain was picked up many times. Its antigen is as yet unknown. These data belong to a study of T-cell reconstitution after alpha-beta-depleted transplantation in children. Study results and limitations: Some patients' high day-60 TCRbeta diversity was attributed to recipient cells surviving conditioning. Expanded graft clones, several hundred of them, were reportedly the source of alpha-beta T cells about two months after transplant. Diversity and T-cell counts at one year after transplant derived mostly from new T cells.

As it was prepared, the TCRbeta library received unique molecular identifiers. Each CDR3 protein is one row after TCRdb ran MiXCR on the PCR reads. Of about 580,000 distinct CDR3 sequences in the sample, 23% were seen once. Germline CDR1 reads LGHNA; CDR2 reads YNFKEQ. Trimming shortened V by 0 bases and J by 9 bases, and 25 bases separated the two germline ends. CDR3 length: 18 residues. The sequencing used PBMCs, mostly from graft donor cells, collected 360 days after TCRalphabeta/CD19-depleted stem cell transplant. The chain employs TRBV4-2 and TRBJ2-3; D not resolved. This clonotype was sampled from a boy younger than two who had a stem cell transplant for acute myeloid leukemia, so the T cells may come from the graft donor. CDR3: CASSQDPNYGSIGQTQYF. CDR3 nucleotides: TGTGCCAGCAGCCAAGATCCCAACTACGGATCCATCGGGCAAACGCAGTATTTT.